The entry below gives a single TCR beta chain sequence along with its context. Its antigen is currently unknown. The CDR3 loop spans 15 amino acids. V lost 1 base and J lost 0, with 7 bases in between. The germline gives CDR1 DFQATT, CDR2 SNEGSKA (reference sequence). This sample is part of a study of post-analysis software for immune sequencing data. Unique molecular identifiers were carried by the TCR beta cDNA libraries. cDNA molecules numbering about half a million came from approximately 1 to 10 million T cells. Each CDR3 protein gets one entry after TCRdb re-called the PCR reads with MiXCR. Of about 430,000 distinct CDR3 sequences detected, about 39% appear once; the ten largest clones hold around 8%. Study findings and constraints: Patients had higher frequencies than controls of a few TRBV segments, including TRBV5-6, TRBV5-1 and TRBV20-1.

The source is a girl aged 2-9 years with multiple sclerosis. Material for sequencing was blood. V and J are TRBV20-1 and TRBJ1-6; D gene unclear. Written as DNA, the CDR3 is TGCAGTGCTAGAGCCCGGGTCTCCTATAATTCACCCCTCCACTTT. Translated, it gives CSARARVSYNSPLHF.